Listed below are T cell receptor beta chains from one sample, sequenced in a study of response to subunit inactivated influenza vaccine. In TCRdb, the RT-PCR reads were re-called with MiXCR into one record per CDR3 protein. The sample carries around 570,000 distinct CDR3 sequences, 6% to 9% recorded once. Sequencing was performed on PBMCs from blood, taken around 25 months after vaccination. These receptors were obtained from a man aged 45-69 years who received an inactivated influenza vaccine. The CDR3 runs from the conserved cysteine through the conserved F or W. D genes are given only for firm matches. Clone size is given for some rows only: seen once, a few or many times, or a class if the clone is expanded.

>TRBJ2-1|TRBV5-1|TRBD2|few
TGCGCCAGCAGCTTGGTGAAAACTAGCGGGGGCGCTTACAATGAGCAGTTCTTC
CASSLVKTSGGAYNEQFF
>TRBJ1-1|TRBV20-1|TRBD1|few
TGCAGTGCTCAGGGGGCAGGAACTGAAGCTTTCTTT
CSAQGAGTEAFF
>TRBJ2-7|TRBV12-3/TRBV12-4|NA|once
TGTGCCAGCAGTTTAGCGGTGGTCCACTACGAGCAGTACTTC
CASSLAVVHYEQYF
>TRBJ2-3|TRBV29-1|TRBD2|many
TGCAGCGTTGGCGGCCTCGGAGCGGGGAGAACAGATACGCAGTATTTT
CSVGGLGAGRTDTQYF
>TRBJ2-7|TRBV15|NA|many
TGTGCCACCAGCAGTATCAGCGGATCCTACGAGCAGTACTTC
CATSSISGSYEQYF
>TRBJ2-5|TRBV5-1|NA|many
TGCGCCAGCAGCTTGTTCCCCGAACAGCAAGAGACCCAGTACTTC
CASSLFPEQQETQYF
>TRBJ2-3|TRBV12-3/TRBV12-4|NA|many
TGTGCCAGCAGTTTAACGGACTATGCAGATACGCAGTATTTT
CASSLTDYADTQYF
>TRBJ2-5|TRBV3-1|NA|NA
TGTGCCAGCAGCCAAGCCGGGACCCAGACCCAGTACTTC
CASSQAGTQTQYF
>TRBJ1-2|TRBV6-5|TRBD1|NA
TGTGCCAGCAGTTATCGGGACAGGGCAATCGATGGCTACACCTTC
CASSYRDRAIDGYTF
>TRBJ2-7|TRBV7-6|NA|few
TGTGCCAGCAGCTCGACAGAGGGGAACGAGCAGTACTTC
CASSSTEGNEQYF
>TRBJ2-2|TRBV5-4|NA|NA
TGTGCCAGCAGCCCCGGGCGAGCGTCCACCGGGGAGCTGTTTTTT
CASSPGRASTGELFF
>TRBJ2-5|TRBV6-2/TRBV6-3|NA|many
TGTGCCAGCAGTTATTCACTTTCCACAGAGACCCAGTACTTC
CASSYSLSTETQYF
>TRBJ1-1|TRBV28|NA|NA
TGTGCCAGCAGTTTAAGACCCAGAGACGACACTGAAGCTTTCTTT
CASSLRPRDDTEAFF
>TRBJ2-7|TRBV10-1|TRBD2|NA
TGCGCCAGCAGTGAGACTAGCGGGGGTTCCTACGAGCAGTACTTC
CASSETSGGSYEQYF
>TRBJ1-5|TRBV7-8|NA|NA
TGTGCCAGCACCCCTTGCCGGCATTTT
CASTPCRHF
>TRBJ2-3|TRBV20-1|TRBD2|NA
TGCAGTGCTAGAAGACTAGCGGGGGGGGTTTGGGGCACAGATACGCAGTATTTT
CSARRLAGGVWGTDTQYF
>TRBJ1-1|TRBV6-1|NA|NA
TGTGCCAGCAGGAGGGACGTAAGGGACACTGAAGCTTTCTTT
CASRRDVRDTEAFF
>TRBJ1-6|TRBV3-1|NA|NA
TGTGCCAGCAAGGGCCTATCCTATAATTCACCCCTCCACTTT
CASKGLSYNSPLHF
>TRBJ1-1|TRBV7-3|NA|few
TGTGCCAGCAGCTTAACGTATTCCGGGGACACTGAAGCTTTCTTT
CASSLTYSGDTEAFF
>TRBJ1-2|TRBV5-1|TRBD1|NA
TGCGCCAGCAGCGTAGAGGGACAGCAATATGGCTACACCTTC
CASSVEGQQYGYTF
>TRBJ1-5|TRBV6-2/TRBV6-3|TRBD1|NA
TGTGCCAGCACCTCAGGGGGGACAGATAATCAGCCCCAGCATTTT
CASTSGGTDNQPQHF
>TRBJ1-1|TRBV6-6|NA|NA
TGTGCCAGCATTCCGGATGTGAACACTGAAGCTTTCTTT
CASIPDVNTEAFF
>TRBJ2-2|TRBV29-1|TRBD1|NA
TGCAGCGTTGGGACAGGGGCGAACACCGGGGAGCTGTTTTTT
CSVGTGANTGELFF
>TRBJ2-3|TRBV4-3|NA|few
TGCGCCAGCAGCCAAGAGGCAGGGTGGACAGATACGCAGTATTTT
CASSQEAGWTDTQYF
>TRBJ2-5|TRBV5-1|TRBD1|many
TGCGCCAGCAGACAGGGGCCTCAAGGAGGAGAGACCCAGTACTTC
CASRQGPQGGETQYF
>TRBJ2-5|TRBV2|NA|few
TGTGCCAGCAGTCGGACCGGACTCAACAAAGAGACCCAGTACTTC
CASSRTGLNKETQYF
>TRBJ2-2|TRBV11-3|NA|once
TGTGCCAGCAGCTTTGAGGGGGCGGGATCCGGGGAGCTGTTTTTT
CASSFEGAGSGELFF
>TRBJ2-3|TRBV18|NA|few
TGTGCCAGCTCACCTCTCACCGGCGGCACAGATACGCAGTATTTT
CASSPLTGGTDTQYF
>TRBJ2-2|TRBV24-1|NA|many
TGTGCCACCAGTGATTTAAATAATGTGAACACCGGGGAGCTGTTTTTT
CATSDLNNVNTGELFF
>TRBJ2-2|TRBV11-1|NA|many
TGTGCCAGCAGCCGGGCCCTTAGCGGCACGAACACCGGGGAGCTGTTTTTT
CASSRALSGTNTGELFF
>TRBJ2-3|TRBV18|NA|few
TGTGCCAGCTCCCGTCTCCGGACAGCGTCCACAGATACGCAGTATTTT
CASSRLRTASTDTQYF
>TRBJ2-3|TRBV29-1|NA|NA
TGCAGCGTTGAACCAAACAATTACGATACGCAGTATTTT
CSVEPNNYDTQYF
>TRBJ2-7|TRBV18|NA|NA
TGTGCCAGCTCACCACCCAATAGCGACTACGAGCAGTACTTC
CASSPPNSDYEQYF
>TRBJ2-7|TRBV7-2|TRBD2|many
TGTGCCAGCAGCTTAGAGCCTAGCGGGGTCTACGAGCAGTACTTC
CASSLEPSGVYEQYF
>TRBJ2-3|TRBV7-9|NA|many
TGTGCCAGCAGCGCCTTCACAGATACGCAGTATTTT
CASSAFTDTQYF
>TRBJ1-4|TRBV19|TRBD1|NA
TGTGCCAGTAGTCGGACAGGGATCCAAGAAAAACTGTTTTTT
CASSRTGIQEKLFF
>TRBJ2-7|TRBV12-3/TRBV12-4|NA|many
TGTGCCAGCAGCCCTCCGGGGGCGGCCTTTTTGAACGAGCAGTACTTC
CASSPPGAAFLNEQYF
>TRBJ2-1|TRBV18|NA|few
TGTGCCAGCTCACCAAGCTGGAATGAGCAGTTCTTC
CASSPSWNEQFF
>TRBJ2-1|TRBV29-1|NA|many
TGCAGCGTGCGGGACACCCTCAATGAGCAGTTCTTC
CSVRDTLNEQFF
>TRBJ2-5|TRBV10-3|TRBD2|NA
TGTGCCATCAGTTATAAAGCGGGGGAGCAGGAGACCCAGTACTTC
CAISYKAGEQETQYF
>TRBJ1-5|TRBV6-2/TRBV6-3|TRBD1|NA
TGTGCCAGCAGTTACACCCCAAATATGGACAGGATCTCTCAGCCCCAGCATTTT
CASSYTPNMDRISQPQHF
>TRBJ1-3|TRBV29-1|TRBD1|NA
TGCAGCGTCTCGGACAGGGGTGGAAACACCATATATTTT
CSVSDRGGNTIYF
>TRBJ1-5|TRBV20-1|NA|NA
TGCAGTGCTATCAGGGAACCGGGCAATCAGCCCCAGCATTTT
CSAIREPGNQPQHF
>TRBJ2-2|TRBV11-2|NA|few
TGTGCCAGCAGCTTGGACCGCGGGGTCTTGCTGTTTTTT
CASSLDRGVLLFF
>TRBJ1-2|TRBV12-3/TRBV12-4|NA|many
TGTGCCAGCAGTTTCACGGGACATGGCTACACCTTC
CASSFTGHGYTF
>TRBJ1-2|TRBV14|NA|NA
TGTGCCAGCAGCCAAGATAGAACCTTATACACCTTC
CASSQDRTLYTF
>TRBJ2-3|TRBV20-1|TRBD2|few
TGCAGTGCTAGGCTAGCGGGCCGCACAGATACGCAGTATTTT
CSARLAGRTDTQYF
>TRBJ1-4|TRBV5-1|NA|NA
TGCGCCAGCAGCTTGGGGGCGGGTAATGAAAAACTGTTTTTT
CASSLGAGNEKLFF
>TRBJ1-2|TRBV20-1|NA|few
TGCAGTGCTAGGTCCCAAGGGGCGGGCTATGGCTACACCTTC
CSARSQGAGYGYTF
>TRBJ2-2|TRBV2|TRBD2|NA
TGTGCCACGAGAGGACTAGCGTCAGCCGGGGAGCTGTTTTTT
CATRGLASAGELFF
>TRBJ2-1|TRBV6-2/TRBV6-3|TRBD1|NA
TGTGCCAGCAGGGAAACAGGGGTTTCCTACAATGAGCAGTTCTTC
CASRETGVSYNEQFF
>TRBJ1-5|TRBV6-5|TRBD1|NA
TGTGCCAGCAGTGGGACAGGGGGTTTGCATTTT
CASSGTGGLHF
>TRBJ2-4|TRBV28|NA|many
TGTGCCAGCAGCCTAACCGGGCTAGCGCTAGCCAAAAACATTCAGTACTTC
CASSLTGLALAKNIQYF
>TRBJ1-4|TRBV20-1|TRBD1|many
TGCAGTGCTAGCACGACAGGGGGTGATGAAAAACTGTTTTTT
CSASTTGGDEKLFF
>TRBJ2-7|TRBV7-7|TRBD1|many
TGTGCTAGCAGCTTAGGCGACAGGGGAACCTACGAGCAGTACTTC
CASSLGDRGTYEQYF
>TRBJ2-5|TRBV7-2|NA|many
TGTGCCAGCAGCTTAGAGTACTACCAAGAGACCCAGTACTTC
CASSLEYYQETQYF
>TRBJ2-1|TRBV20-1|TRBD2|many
TGCAGTGCTAGCCCCCAGGGCGGGAGCTCCTACAATGAGCAGTTCTTC
CSASPQGGSSYNEQFF
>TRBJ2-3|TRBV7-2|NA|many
TGTGCCAGCAGCTTAGGCCCCCTCACAGATACGCAGTATTTT
CASSLGPLTDTQYF
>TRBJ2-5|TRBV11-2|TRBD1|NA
TGTGCCAGCAGCTTATCCCCCCTTCGGACAGGGGGTTTGGGAGAGACCCAGTACTTC
CASSLSPLRTGGLGETQYF
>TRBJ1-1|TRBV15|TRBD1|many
TGTGCCACCAGCATCCCGGGACAGGGATTATCCACTGAAGCTTTCTTT
CATSIPGQGLSTEAFF